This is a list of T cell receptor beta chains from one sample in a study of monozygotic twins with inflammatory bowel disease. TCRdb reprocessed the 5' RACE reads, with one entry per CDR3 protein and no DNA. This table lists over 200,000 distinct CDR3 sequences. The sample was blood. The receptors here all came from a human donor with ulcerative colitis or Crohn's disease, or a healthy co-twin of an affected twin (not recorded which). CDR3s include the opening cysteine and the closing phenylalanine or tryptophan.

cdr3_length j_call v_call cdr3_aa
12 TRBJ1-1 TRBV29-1 CSVDPGGTEAFF
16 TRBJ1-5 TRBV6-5 CASSYSIGTGDQPQHF
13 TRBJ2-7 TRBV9 CASSVEDHYEQYF
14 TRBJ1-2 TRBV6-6 CASRGSTGNYGYTF
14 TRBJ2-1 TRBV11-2 CASSWSGGGNEQFF
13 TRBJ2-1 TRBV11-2 CASSQTSRNEQFF
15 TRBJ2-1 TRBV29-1 CSVEGTSRSYNEQFF
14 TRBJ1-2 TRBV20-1 CSASQDRAGSGYTF
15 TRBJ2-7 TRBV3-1 CASSPFGQGAYEQYF
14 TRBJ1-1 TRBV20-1 CSAEDDRGNTEAFF
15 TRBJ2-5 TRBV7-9 CASSQTSGAEETQYF
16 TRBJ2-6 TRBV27 CASRGWGGSGANVLTF
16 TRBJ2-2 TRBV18 CASSPPGGHQVGELFF
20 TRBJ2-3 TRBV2 CASSTPLTLTEDSVTDTQYF
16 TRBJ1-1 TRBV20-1 CSARGGDIGVNTEAFF
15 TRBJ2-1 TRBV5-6 CASSPGGGAYNEQFF
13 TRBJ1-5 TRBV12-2 CASRFGPFRPQHF
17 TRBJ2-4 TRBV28 CASSLLTGNVAKNIQYF
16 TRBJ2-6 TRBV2 CASKRGVLLGANVLTF
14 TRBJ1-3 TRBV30 CAWSVRGKGNTIYF
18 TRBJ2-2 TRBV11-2 CASSLLAGTPTNTGELFF
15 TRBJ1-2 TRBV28 CAASSPVGGATGYTF
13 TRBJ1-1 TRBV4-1 CASSQDREGLAFF
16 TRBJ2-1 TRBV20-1 CSALPPLAGGPNEQFF
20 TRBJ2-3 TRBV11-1 CASSRQPGLAGFVGSDTQYF
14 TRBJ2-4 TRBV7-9 CASSSAGGADIQYF
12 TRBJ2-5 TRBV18 CASSPSKETQYF
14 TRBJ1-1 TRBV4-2 CASSQEDRNTEAFF
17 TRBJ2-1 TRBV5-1 CASSQLSGASSYNEQFF
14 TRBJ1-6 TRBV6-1 CASSRERYNSPLHF
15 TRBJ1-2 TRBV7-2 CASSLGGQGLYGYTF
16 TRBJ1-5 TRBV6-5 CASSLGTGISNQPQHF
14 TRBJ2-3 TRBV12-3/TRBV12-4 CASAGTSGTDTQYF
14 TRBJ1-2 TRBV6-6 CASTLQWDGYGYTF
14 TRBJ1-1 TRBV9 CASSARDPTSEAFF
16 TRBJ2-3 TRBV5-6 CASSLAFGGFTDTQYF
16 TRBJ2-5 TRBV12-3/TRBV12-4 CASSLAGMGPGATQYF
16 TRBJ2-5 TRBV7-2 CASSLGSSGTQETQYF
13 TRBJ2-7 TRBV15 CATARRQASEQYF
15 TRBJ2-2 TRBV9 CASSVEARGTGELFF
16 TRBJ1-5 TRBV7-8 CASSQWRWRGNQPQHF
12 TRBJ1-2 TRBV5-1 CASSFVSYGYTF